These 27 T cell receptor beta chains were all obtained from the same sample, sequenced in a study of T cells after yellow fever vaccination (dated by TCRdb to the late 2010s). The treatment or condition label on this specimen signifies: live attenuated yellow fever vaccine strain. Libraries came from 5' RACE. The reads were generated on an Illumina HiSeq 2500. The raw public reads went through TCRdb reprocessing: fastp at Q25, MiXCR clone calling, in-frame beta chains kept. Each record represents a unique CDR3 protein, reported with the most common genes and DNA among its rows. The sample table records under 400,000 distinct CDR3 sequences; around 10% of these occur just once. The leading ten clones occupy less than 20% of the sample. The sequences come from PBMCs, collected on the day of the first yellow fever vaccination. The receptors shown here come from a man between 18 and 35 years old who received the YFV17D yellow fever vaccine.

V gene TRBV6-5 combines with J gene TRBJ2-1, with 10 bases that match TRBD2. Trimming removed 1 base from V and 7 bases from J; junction bases left unmatched: 7. There are 16 residues in the CDR3. Germline V gives CDR1 MNHEY, CDR2 SVGAGI. The CDR3 loop reads CASSYYFGTSANEQFF. The CDR3 coding sequence is TGTGCCAGCAGTTACTATTTCGGGACTAGCGCTAATGAGCAGTTCTTC.

V is TRBV9 and J is TRBJ2-3, with D unclear. CDR1 and CDR2 (germline): SGDLS, YYNGEE. Trimming pared 4 bases from V and 2 bases from J, leaving 17 bases between. CDR3 length equals 16 residues. The CDR3 DNA is TGTGCCAGCAGCCGGGCCCGTACGACTCTCACAGATACGCAGTATTTT. This translates into CASSRARTTLTDTQYF.

In this sample, this clonotype turned up many times. V and J are TRBV6-5 and TRBJ2-7; the match to TRBD1 covers 7 bases. This CDR3 is 16 amino acids long. Germline CDR1 and CDR2: MNHEY and SVGAGI. The V and J ends lost 3 bases and 1 base, in that order; junction bases with no gene match: 9. This CDR3 reads CASSYGVGDSSYEQYV. The CDR3 DNA reads TGTGCCAGCAGTTATGGTGTAGGGGACAGTTCCTACGAGCAGTACGTC.

This rearrangement joins TRBV7-3 to TRBJ2-5; D is unclear. CDR1 and CDR2 (germline): SGHTA, FQGTGA. The length of the CDR3 is 13 residues. V lost 3 bases, J lost 3 bases, and 8 bases lay in between. In DNA form, the CDR3 reads TGTGCCAGCAGCTTGGAGAACGAAGAGACCCAGTACTTC. Its protein product is CASSLENEETQYF.

The chain couples TRBV15 to TRBJ1-2; maybe TRBD1 (5 bases). This CDR3 region has 14 residues. Germline V gene data show CDR1 as LNHNV and CDR2 as YYDKDF (reference sequence). V shed 0 bases and J shed 4 bases, with 9 bases lying between them. CDR3 sequence reads: CATSREGTGYGYTF. The CDR3 nucleotides are TGTGCCACCAGCAGAGAGGGGACGGGCTATGGCTACACCTTC.

In regard to this clonotype: Its ends do not fully match the called genes, so a read error is possible. The V gene is TRBV4-3, the J gene TRBJ2-3; D tentatively fits TRBD1 or TRBD2 (6 bases each). CDR3 length: 16 residues. From germline, CDR1 is LGHNA and CDR2 YSLEER. CDR3 nucleotides: TGCGCCAGCAGTCAAGGTTACGGGGGCGGCACAGATACGCAGTATTTT. It is translated as CASSQGYGGGTDTQYF.

This clonotype was counted between two and nine times. The rearrangement uses TRBV15 and TRBJ2-1; 7 bases match TRBD1. The length of the CDR3 is 15 residues. The trim removed 6 bases at V and 9 bases at J, leaving 14 bases unmatched. Germline V CDR1 and CDR2: LNHNV, YYDKDF (reference sequence). CDR3 region: CATRRNRDRRGEQFF. The CDR3 DNA reads TGTGCCACCAGGAGGAACCGGGACAGAAGGGGTGAGCAGTTCTTC.

This clonotype was detected many times. V and J are TRBV24-1 and TRBJ2-2; D ambiguous. The CDR3 sequence is 14 residues long. Trimming left V 6 bases short and J 2 bases short, with 9 bases between. In germline, CDR1 is KGHDR, CDR2 SFDVKD. The CDR3, as DNA: TGTGCCACCAGTCGAGCTGGTAACACCGGGGAGCTGTTTTTT. Amino acid sequence: CATSRAGNTGELFF.

The V gene is TRBV5-1, the J gene TRBJ2-2, with 7 bases that match TRBD1. The ends lost 1 base at V and 0 bases at J; junction bases unmatched: 9. CDR3 size: 18 residues. Germline values: CDR1 SGHRS, CDR2 YFSETQ. CDR3 sequence: CASSLTGQPFANTGELFF. In DNA form, the CDR3 reads TGCGCCAGCAGCTTGACGGGACAGCCGTTCGCGAACACCGGGGAGCTGTTTTTT.

In this sample, this clonotype turned up a few times. The chain joins TRBV12-3 or TRBV12-4 to TRBJ1-4; 10 nucleotides line up with TRBD1. Unmatched junction bases numbered 9, after V lost 3 bases and J lost 8 bases. This CDR3 spans 16 amino acids. CDR3 region: CASSFFIGTGAEKLFF. CDR3 DNA sequence: TGTGCCAGCAGTTTTTTTATTGGGACAGGGGCGGAAAAACTGTTTTTT.

V and J are TRBV5-1 and TRBJ2-3; 9 bases are a match to TRBD1. V was clipped by 3 bases and J by 2 bases; unmatched bases: 7. Germline V gene data show CDR1 as SGHRS and CDR2 as YFSETQ. The CDR3 has 16 residues. The CDR3 spells CASSSDRGSFTDTQYF. The CDR3 DNA sequence: TGCGCCAGCAGCTCGGACAGGGGCTCGTTCACAGATACGCAGTATTTT.

This clonotype was detected a few times. CDR3 protein: CASSLLIAGFISSYNEQFF. The CDR3, as DNA: TGTGCCAGCAGCTTGCTTATAGCGGGGTTTATTAGCTCCTACAATGAGCAGTTCTTC. The chain joins TRBV5-4 to TRBJ2-1, with 8 nucleotides matching TRBD2. The CDR3 contains 19 residues. With 1 base clipped from V and 0 bases from J, the junction kept 12 bases outside the gene matches. Germline assignment: CDR1 SGHNT and CDR2 YYREEE (reference sequence).

The chain carries TRBV5-1 and TRBJ1-4; 7 positions match TRBD1. The CDR3 extends over 14 amino acids. Germline lookup yields CDR1 SGHRS and CDR2 YFSETQ. V was pared by 4 bases and J by 4 bases, with 4 bases of the junction left unmatched. The CDR3 is CASSGTVGNEKLFF. CDR3 bases: TGCGCCAGCAGCGGGACAGTCGGTAATGAAAAACTGTTTTTT.

V usage is TRBV19 and J usage is TRBJ2-1; D not certain. In germline, CDR1 is LNHDA, CDR2 SQIVND (reference sequence). Trimming left V 5 bases short and J 0 bases short, with 11 bases between. The CDR3 loop spans 15 amino acids. The CDR3 DNA reads TGTGCCAGTAGTGACGACGTGAGCTCCTACAATGAGCAGTTCTTC. It yields the protein CASSDDVSSYNEQFF.

The sample holds a few counts of this clonotype. The chain has TRBV4-2 and TRBJ2-3; 7 bases align to TRBD1. The V gene's germline CDR1 is LGHNA and CDR2 YNFKEQ. The length of the CDR3 is 17 residues. With 0 bases clipped from V and 1 base from J, the junction kept 7 bases outside the gene matches. Here the CDR3 reads CASSQDRNRGRTDTQYF. The CDR3 coding sequence is TGTGCCAGCAGCCAAGATCGGAACAGGGGTCGCACAGATACGCAGTATTTT.

This clonotype occurred a few times. V and J are TRBV27 and TRBJ2-2; D is perhaps TRBD1 (6 bases). CDR1 is MNHEY and CDR2 is SMNVEV in the germline V gene (reference sequence). This CDR3 has 15 residues. The V gene lost 1 base and the J gene lost 4 bases, with 10 bases spanning the gap. The CDR3 loop is CASSLWGLGTGELFF. In nucleotides, the CDR3 is TGTGCCAGCAGTTTATGGGGGCTGGGCACCGGGGAGCTGTTTTTT.

This rearrangement joins TRBV15 to TRBJ1-6; tentative D call: TRBD1 (5 bases). V was trimmed by 0 bases and J by 9 bases, leaving 9 bases between them. Germline assignment: CDR1 LNHNV and CDR2 YYDKDF (reference sequence). The CDR3 totals 14 residues. CDR3 sequence (DNA): TGTGCCACCAGCAGAGAGGGGCAGGGTTCACCCCTCCACTTT. Translating gives CATSREGQGSPLHF. The full variable domain, its missing parts supplied by reference TRBV15 and TRBJ1-6, is DAMVIQNPRYQVTQFGKPVTLSCSQTLNHNVMYWYQQKSSQAPKLLFHYYDKDFNNEADTPDNFQSRRPNTSFCFLDIRSPGLGDTAMYLCATSREGQGSPLHFGNGTRLTVT.

This clonotype has more than one count but fewer than ten. V is TRBV2 and J is TRBJ2-5, with a possible D match to TRBD2 (5 bases). Germline assignment: CDR1 SNHLY and CDR2 FYNNEI. This CDR3 comprises 13 residues. Trimming stripped 6 bases from V and 4 bases from J, with 12 bases between. CDR3 sequence: CASRAEVIETQYF. The CDR3 DNA reads TGTGCCAGCAGGGCGGAGGTTATAGAGACCCAGTACTTC.

This clonotype was detected once. One end of the junction does not line up with germline, which may come from a read error. The chain employs TRBV7-7 and TRBJ2-5, with a possible D match to TRBD1 (6 bases). Germline V gene data show CDR1 as SSHAT and CDR2 as FNYEAQ (reference sequence). CDR3 size: 17 residues. CDR3 DNA: TGTGCTAGCAGCGGCGACCGGGGACAACCGACGGGGGAGACCCAGTACTTC. This encodes CASSGDRGQPTGETQYF.

The chain joins TRBV20-1 to TRBJ2-5; either TRBD1 or TRBD2 may supply D (5 bases each). CDR3 size: 13 residues. Trimming stripped 3 bases from V and 2 bases from J, with 10 bases between. CDR1 is DFQATT, CDR2 SNEGSKA, per germline (reference sequence). The CDR3 here is CSASYGGQETQYF. As DNA, the CDR3 is TGCAGTGCTAGTTATGGGGGTCAAGAGACCCAGTACTTC.

This clonotype occurred a few times. The chain uses TRBV7-9 and TRBJ2-7; D remains unclear. This CDR3 spans 15 amino acids. Germline V lookup: CDR1 SEHNR, CDR2 FQNEAQ (reference sequence). Trimming took off 1 base at V and 4 bases at J, with 14 bases between the two ends. The CDR3 DNA is TGTGCCAGCAGCTTAGGCAGATCATCAATTTACGAGCAGTACGTC. Residues: CASSLGRSSIYEQYV.

This sequence joins TRBV7-9 and TRBJ2-7; weak D call: TRBD2 (7 bases). Germline V gives CDR1 SEHNR, CDR2 FQNEAQ (reference sequence). The germline V and J ends were trimmed by 1 base and 4 bases, with 11 bases remaining between them. The CDR3 runs 14 residues. Here the CDR3 DNA reads TGTGCCAGCAGCTTAGTCGGGGGGCCTTACGAGCAGTACGTC. Its translation: CASSLVGGPYEQYV.

The chain couples TRBV7-9 to TRBJ2-7, with 10 nucleotides matching TRBD1. V lost 5 bases and J lost 3; bases outside the gene matches: 7. This CDR3 is built from 15 residues. Germline values: CDR1 SEHNR, CDR2 FQNEAQ (reference sequence). The DNA of the CDR3 is TGTGCCAGCAGCAGCCGGACAGGGGGTCTCTACGAGCAGTACTTC. Translating it yields CASSSRTGGLYEQYF. The complete variable domain, with remaining parts taken from reference TRBV7-9 and TRBJ2-7, reads DTGVSQNPRHKITKRGQNVTFRCDPISEHNRLYWYRQTLGQGPEFLTYFQNEAQLEKSRLLSDRFSAERPKGSFSTLEIQRTEQGDSAMYLCASSSRTGGLYEQYFGPGTRLTVT.

The rearrangement joins TRBV7-2 to TRBJ1-5; no firm D call. The CDR3 sequence is 14 residues long. From germline, CDR1 is SGHTA and CDR2 FQGNSA. The V and J ends lost 2 bases and 6 bases respectively, with 11 bases between them. As DNA, the CDR3 is TGTGCCAGCAGCTTATTGTATCCGGGTCAGCCCCAGCATTTT. As protein: CASSLLYPGQPQHF.

This clonotype was seen only a few times. The chain links TRBV10-2 to TRBJ2-1, with 12 bases aligning to TRBD2. Germline CDR1 WSHSY, CDR2 SAAADI. V was pared by 7 bases and J by 0 bases, with 7 bases of the junction left unmatched. CDR3 length equals 17 residues. In nucleotides, the CDR3 is TGCGCCAGCAACGGACTAGCGGGGCTAAGCTCCTACAATGAGCAGTTCTTC. Encoded protein: CASNGLAGLSSYNEQFF.

J is TRBJ2-3 and V is TRBV7-8; 9 bases align to TRBD2. V lost 7 bases, J lost 2 bases, and 13 bases stayed unmatched. There are 17 residues in the CDR3. Per the germline V gene, CDR1 is SGHVS and CDR2 is FQNEAQ. The CDR3: CASTSSAGLANTDTQYF. The CDR3 DNA follows: TGTGCCAGCACCTCCTCCGCGGGACTAGCAAACACAGATACGCAGTATTTT.

This clonotype has only a few counts. J is TRBJ1-1 and V is TRBV20-1; maybe TRBD1 (5 bases). The CDR3 consists of 14 residues. V lost 0 bases to trimming and J lost 5 bases, with 13 bases between them. Germline V gene lookup returns CDR1 DFQATT and CDR2 SNEGSKA (reference sequence). CDR3 protein: CSARDLGGGTEAFF. CDR3 nucleotide sequence: TGCAGTGCTAGAGATCTTGGGGGAGGGACTGAAGCTTTCTTT.